Shown below are 4 T cell receptor beta chains from a single sample sequenced in a study of shared clonotypes between healthy human individuals. Assay: immunoSEQ multiplex PCR; the TCRdb copy retains only in-frame clones and omits some. The repertoire holds approximately 2.4 million clones, with approximately 94% as singletons. Sequenced sample: naive CD4+ T cells sorted from blood. The sample's subset: CD45RA+ positively selected. These receptors were obtained from a man between 18 and 29 years old in good health.

This clone was seen more than once but under ten times. The DNA for the CDR3 is TGTGCCAGCAGCCTCGGACAGGGGGGTTCACCCCTCCACTTT. This codes for CASSLGQGGSPLHF. V and J are TRBV7-3 and TRBJ1-6; 10 bases map to TRBD1. Losses at the gene ends were 5 bases for V and 9 bases for J; bases not matched to a gene: 4. The CDR3 length is 14 residues. The germline gives CDR1 SGHTA, CDR2 FQGTGA.

Notes on this clone: Different DNA sequences within this sample yield the same CDR3. The chain carries TRBV7-2 and TRBJ2-2; tentative D call: TRBD1 (6 bases). With 5 bases removed from V and 0 bases from J, the gap between germline ends came to 10 bases. Looked up from germline, CDR1 is SGHTA and CDR2 is FQGNSA. The CDR3 runs 15 residues. CDR3 DNA: TGTGCCAGCAGCCCCTCAGGGGCGAACACCGGGGAGCTGTTTTTT. It yields the protein CASSPSGANTGELFF.

On this clone itself: The same CDR3 also results from other DNA sequences found in this sample. The chain joins TRBV27 to TRBJ2-7, with 8 bases that match TRBD1. CDR1 is MNHEY, CDR2 SMNVEV, per germline (reference sequence). V was pared by 3 bases and J by 3 bases, with 1 base of the junction left unmatched. This CDR3 contains 13 residues. In DNA, the CDR3 is TGTGCCAGCAGTTTCGGACAGGGCTACGAGCAGTACTTC. Encoded protein: CASSFGQGYEQYF.

The gene calls are TRBV4-3 and TRBJ1-1; D not certain. V lost 1 base and J lost 1, with 7 bases in between. Germline values: CDR1 LGHNA, CDR2 YSLEER. The CDR3 has 14 amino acids. CDR3 region: CASSQGHKNTEAFF. In nucleotides, the CDR3 is TGCGCCAGCAGCCAAGGACACAAGAACACTGAAGCTTTCTTT.